The clone carrying this TCR beta chain occurred many times. The library labeled individual cDNA molecules by adding unique molecular identifiers to them. Each CDR3 protein gets one entry after TCRdb re-called the RACE reads with MiXCR. This sample has around 380,000 distinct CDR3 sequences, with about 4.4% found just once. This entry comes from a study of human T cells and chemical hapten exposure. In the study overall: The patch tests put 0.01% DPC on the skin of the upper back and were read 6 days later.

Per germline, CDR1 MNHEY and CDR2 SVGAGI. V was trimmed by 4 bases and J by 5 bases, leaving 12 bases between them. The CDR3 spans 14 residues. Time point described: patch test 1, 2 weeks after DPC sensitization. The treatment denotes: therapeutic diphenylcyclopropenone sensitization with weekly scalp DPC. Each patch-test visit's blood sample preceded patch application. The chain joins TRBV6-5 to TRBJ2-1; D unclear. This material consisted of whole blood, taken in connection with sensitization to the hapten diphenylcyclopropenone (DPC). This sequence was found in a woman in her fifties or sixties with alopecia areata. Some clones in this sample may be carry-over from other donors' samples. The CDR3 sequence: CASSSSRAHNEQFF. For the CDR3, the DNA is TGTGCCAGCAGTTCCTCTAGAGCCCACAATGAGCAGTTCTTC.